This T cell receptor (beta chain) was recovered during a study of early T cells in non-severe SARS-CoV-2 infection. This clonotype was seen ten or more times. Germline V lookup: CDR1 SGHVS, CDR2 FNYEAQ. With 8 bases removed from V and 1 base from J, the gap between germline ends came to 8 bases. CDR3 size: 13 residues. Tagging with unique molecular identifiers was applied to individual cDNA molecules. TCRdb passed the 5' RACE reads through MiXCR, listing each CDR3 protein once. The sample contains 76,000 or so distinct CDR3 sequences, approximately 10% of which appear only once. The sequence derives from an adult who was a healthcare worker with PCR-confirmed SARS-CoV-2 infection or an uninfected control (not recorded which). Sequenced sample: whole blood. V is TRBV7-6 and J is TRBJ2-2, with a tentative D call TRBD1 (5 bases). The CDR3 here is CASEGENTGELFF. The DNA for the CDR3 is TGTGCCAGCGAAGGGGAGAACACCGGGGAGCTGTTTTTT.